The 10 T cell receptor beta chains in this list originate from one sample, sequenced in a study of shared clonotypes between healthy human individuals. Profiled with immunoSEQ multiplex PCR; TCRdb holds only in-frame clones, not every one. This table has approximately 1.4 million clones, about 98% appearing once. The sequenced sample was naive CD4+ T cells sorted from blood. Indicated subset: CD45RA+ positively selected. The receptors here all came from a man in his thirties or forties in good health.

The gene calls are TRBV9 and TRBJ2-7; 10 bases align to TRBD2. CDR3 length equals 19 residues. With V trimmed by 4 bases and J by 0 bases, 16 bases remained unmatched. Per the germline V gene, CDR1 is SGDLS and CDR2 is YYNGEE. Here the CDR3 reads CASSPDSGTSALFSYEQYF. The CDR3 DNA is TGTGCCAGCAGCCCGGATTCCGGGACTAGCGCTTTATTCTCCTACGAGCAGTACTTC. The variable domain in full, with the rest retrieved from reference TRBV9 and TRBJ2-7, is DSGVTQTPKHLITATGQRVTLRCSPRSGDLSVYWYQQSLDQGLQFLIQYYNGEERAKGNILERFSAQQFPDLHSELNLSSLELGDSALYFCASSPDSGTSALFSYEQYFGPGTRLTVT.

The V and J genes are TRBV27 and TRBJ2-1, with D possibly called TRBD1 or TRBD2 (5 bases each). Between the trimmed V and J ends, which lost 5 bases and 5 bases, there was a span of 7 bases. Germline CDR1 reads MNHEY; CDR2 reads SMNVEV (reference sequence). This CDR3 has 12 amino acids. The CDR3 DNA reads TGTGCCAGCAGTCCGGGACACAATGAGCAGTTCTTC. This encodes CASSPGHNEQFF.

The V and J genes are TRBV29-1 and TRBJ2-1; D gene uncertain. The CDR3 loop spans 10 amino acids. Germline CDR1 reads SQVTM; CDR2 reads ANQGSEA. Trimming left V 7 bases short and J 4 bases short, with 5 bases between. The CDR3, as DNA: TGCAGCGGACGGTACAATGAGCAGTTCTTC. Translating gives CSGRYNEQFF.

This chain joins TRBV14 and TRBJ2-2; no clear D. The CDR3 extends over 14 amino acids. Trimming stripped 7 bases from V and 1 base from J, with 10 bases between. CDR1 and CDR2 from the germline V gene are SGHDN and FVKESK. CDR3 amino acids: CASKLARNTGELFF. The CDR3 DNA sequence: TGTGCCAGCAAGTTGGCCCGGAACACCGGGGAGCTGTTTTTT. The entire variable domain, with the rest obtained from reference TRBV14 and TRBJ2-2, is as follows: EAGVTQFPSHSVIEKGQTVTLRCDPISGHDNLYWYRRVMGKEIKFLLHFVKESKQDESGMPNNRFLAERTGGTYSTLKVQPAELEDSGVYFCASKLARNTGELFFGEGSRLTVL.

The DNA of the CDR3 is TGCGCCAGCAGCCAAGATGTCCCTAGTGCTCAGGGCTACGAGCAGTACTTC. This encodes CASSQDVPSAQGYEQYF. The chain recombines TRBV4-1 with TRBJ2-7, with D tentatively TRBD1 (5 bases). Looked up from germline, CDR1 is MGHRA and CDR2 is YSYEKL. Trimming cost V 0 bases and J 3 bases, with 18 bases left between them. The CDR3 covers 17 residues.

This clone was counted a single time. This chain uses TRBV19 with TRBJ2-6; D is possibly TRBD2 (6 bases). V lost 5 bases, J lost 0 bases, and 17 bases lay in between. Germline V lookup: CDR1 LNHDA, CDR2 SQIVND (reference sequence). This CDR3 contains 18 residues. CDR3 in amino acids: CASSVIGGKRSGANVLTF. CDR3 DNA: TGTGCCAGTAGTGTCATTGGGGGGAAACGCTCTGGGGCCAACGTCCTGACTTTC.

The chain is built from TRBV15 and TRBJ2-2; 8 bases match TRBD2. Trimming at V came to 5 bases and at J to 6 bases, leaving 8 bases not matched to a gene. Germline values: CDR1 LNHNV, CDR2 YYDKDF (reference sequence). This CDR3 contains 15 residues. CDR3 in DNA: TGTGCCACCAGCGAACGGAGCGGGAGAGCCGGGGAGCTGTTTTTT. Protein product: CATSERSGRAGELFF.

V usage is TRBV28 and J usage is TRBJ1-2; D call uncertain. The germline V gene encodes CDR1 MDHEN and CDR2 SYDVKM. The CDR3 is 11 residues long. Between the trimmed V and J ends, which lost 3 bases and 7 bases, there was a span of 6 bases. CDR3 DNA: TGTGCCAGCAGTTTCCTCCGTGGCTACACCTTC. Its protein is CASSFLRGYTF.

The J gene is TRBJ2-1, the V gene TRBV9; D is perhaps TRBD2 (6 bases). Per the germline V gene, CDR1 is SGDLS and CDR2 is YYNGEE. Trimming pared 0 bases from V and 4 bases from J, leaving 11 bases between. The CDR3 sequence is 15 residues long. CDR3 sequence (DNA): TGTGCCAGCAGCGTAGCGGTAGCGGCTTACAATGAGCAGTTCTTC. Protein: CASSVAVAAYNEQFF.

V and J are TRBV10-3 and TRBJ1-1; D is uncertain. V lost 3 bases and J 3 bases, leaving 14 bases between the germline ends. Germline V CDR1 and CDR2: ENHRY, SYGVKD. This CDR3 region has 15 residues. The DNA for the CDR3 is TGTGCCATCAGTGAAGGTTTGGGCCGGTACACTGAAGCTTTCTTT. Amino acids: CAISEGLGRYTEAFF.